The 5 T cell receptor beta chains reported below all come from one sample, sequenced in a study of regulatory T cells in long-lasting Graves disease. According to the study, TCR beta libraries were built with iRepertoire HTBI primers and CDR3-region Arm-PCR. One entry per CDR3 protein, called by TCRdb with MiXCR from the multiplex PCR reads. Of around 400,000 distinct CDR3 sequences in the sample, approximately 15% were seen once. Time point denoted: newly diagnosed GD, antithyroid drugs for less than 3 months. Extracted PBMC RNA gave rise to the TCR library. In addition, the sample was reused for a study of T cells in Graves' hyperthyroidism and ophthalmopathy.

The input for sequencing was peripheral blood mononuclear cells (PBMCs), taken at new diagnosis, from a patient treated with antithyroid drugs. These receptor sequences come from a middle-aged woman with Graves disease.

This clonotype was detected ten times or more. V gene TRBV9 combines with J gene TRBJ2-3; tentative D call: TRBD1 (6 bases). V gave up 1 base and J gave up 3 bases, with 9 bases separating them. The germline V gene has CDR1 SGDLS and CDR2 YYNGEE. This CDR3 has 14 amino acids. CDR3 nucleotide sequence: TGTGCCAGCAGCGTATCAGGACAGACAGATACGCAGTATTTT. Translation gives CASSVSGQTDTQYF.

This clonotype was seen ten or more times. This CDR3 is CASSSGTDPYEQYF. The DNA of the CDR3 is TGTGCCAGCAGTTCCGGGACGGATCCCTACGAGCAGTACTTC. The chain uses TRBV28 and TRBJ2-7; possibly TRBD1 or TRBD2 for D (5 bases each). The CDR3 totals 14 residues. Germline V CDR1 and CDR2: MDHEN, SYDVKM. Trimming removed 4 bases at V and 2 bases at J, with 12 bases between.

This clonotype was detected only a few times. This chain's CDR3 is CSALPGTGATEAFF. DNA for the CDR3: TGCAGTGCTTTACCCGGGACAGGGGCCACTGAAGCTTTCTTT. V gene TRBV20-1 combines with J gene TRBJ1-1; 10 bases are shared with TRBD1. The CDR3 has 14 amino acids. Germline trimming cut 5 bases from V and 4 bases from J; bases unmatched to any gene: 7. From germline, CDR1 is DFQATT and CDR2 SNEGSKA (reference sequence).

Only a few counts were recorded for this clonotype. The chain combines TRBV5-1 with TRBJ2-7; TRBD1 or TRBD2 may be the D gene (5 bases each). V lost 7 bases to trimming and J lost 5 bases, with 13 bases between them. The CDR3 sequence is 12 residues long. CDR1 and CDR2 from the germline V gene are SGHRS and YFSETQ. The CDR3 region is CASGQGAHEQYF. Here the CDR3 DNA reads TGCGCCAGCGGGCAGGGAGCCCACGAGCAGTACTTC.

This clonotype was detected a few times. The gene calls are TRBV6-1 and TRBJ2-2, with D perhaps matching TRBD1 (5 bases). The CDR3 contains 17 residues. CDR1 is MNHNS, CDR2 SASEGT, per germline. Trimming stripped 6 bases from V and 2 bases from J, with 19 bases between. As DNA, the CDR3 is TGTGCCAGCAGCCAGTCCGCGACAGTGCTAAACACCGGGGAGCTGTTTTTT. It yields the protein CASSQSATVLNTGELFF.